The present T cell receptor (beta chain) was sequenced within a study of monozygotic twins with cystic fibrosis. Study as a whole: Approximately 2.8 micrograms of fragmented DNA underwent roughly 15 PCR cycles for library preparation.

Germline CDR1 reads SEHNR; CDR2 reads FQNEAQ (reference sequence). The V and J ends lost 3 bases and 4 bases respectively, with 10 bases between them. The CDR3 covers 13 residues. Using immunoSEQ multiplex PCR, the repertoire was profiled, and TCRdb retains in-frame clones only, with some absent. The sample has 30,000 to 35,000 clones, 95% to 98% seen once. Sequencing was done on a sample of blood. The sequence was collected from a girl aged 2 to 9 with cystic fibrosis. This chain connects TRBV7-9 to TRBJ2-7; D gene ambiguous. The CDR3 bases are TGTGCCAGCAGCTTTGGCAGCAGGTACGAGCAGTACTTC. This translates into CASSFGSRYEQYF. Supplemented by reference TRBV7-9 and TRBJ2-7, the full variable domain reads DTGVSQNPRHKITKRGQNVTFRCDPISEHNRLYWYRQTLGQGPEFLTYFQNEAQLEKSRLLSDRFSAERPKGSFSTLEIQRTEQGDSAMYLCASSFGSRYEQYFGPGTRLTVT.